The 16 T cell receptor beta chains below come from one sample, sequenced in a study of beta chain features in type 1 diabetes. Of the isolated RNA, all was reverse transcribed, and so the sequenced material was expressed TCRB transcripts. Clones were read by immunoSEQ multiplex PCR, and TCRdb kept only the in-frame ones, dropping some. Of roughly 41,000 clones in the sample, around 48% are singletons; the top ten hold more than 0.65%. Source material: central memory CD4+ T cells from blood. These receptors originate from a woman younger than 35 in good health.

In its sample, this clone was seen once. This rearrangement joins TRBV19 to TRBJ2-1, with 7 bases that match TRBD2. Germline trimming cut 5 bases from V and 1 base from J; bases unmatched to any gene: 2. The CDR3 contains 14 residues. In germline, CDR1 is LNHDA, CDR2 SQIVND (reference sequence). The CDR3 protein is CASSWTSSYNEQFF. The CDR3 nucleotides are TGTGCCAGTAGTTGGACTAGTTCCTACAATGAGCAGTTCTTC.

The sample holds one count of this clone. This sequence joins TRBV5-1 and TRBJ2-1, with D maybe TRBD1 (6 bases). The CDR3 spans 15 residues. The ends were cut back, 4 bases at V and 0 bases at J, with 11 bases in the middle. Germline values: CDR1 SGHRS, CDR2 YFSETQ. This CDR3 reads CASSPDRSSYNEQFF. In DNA, the CDR3 is TGCGCCAGCAGCCCCGACAGGAGCTCCTACAATGAGCAGTTCTTC.

V usage is TRBV5-6 and J usage is TRBJ1-5, with a weak D call TRBD1 (5 bases). The V gene lost 5 bases and the J gene lost 5 bases, with 17 bases spanning the gap. The CDR3 runs to 15 residues. In germline, CDR1 is SGHDT, CDR2 YYEEEE. The CDR3 DNA reads as TGTGCCAGCAGTCTTGGAGGGGCGGTTCATCAGCCCCAGCATTTT. Translating it yields CASSLGGAVHQPQHF.

This chain connects TRBV27 to TRBJ2-1; 8 bases agree with TRBD1. The length of the CDR3 is 13 residues. V gave up 10 bases and J gave up 3 bases; unmatched junction bases: 5. Germline values: CDR1 MNHEY, CDR2 SMNVEV (reference sequence). CDR3 in DNA: TGTGCCAAACCGGGACAGGACTACAATGAGCAGTTCTTC. Protein sequence: CAKPGQDYNEQFF.

The rearrangement uses TRBV19 and TRBJ1-5; 7 bases map to TRBD1. Germline CDR1 reads LNHDA; CDR2 reads SQIVND (reference sequence). The ends lost 6 bases at V and 3 bases at J; junction bases unmatched: 11. The CDR3 totals 16 residues. DNA of the CDR3: TGTGCCAGTAGCCGTACCGAACAGGGGATCAATCAGCCCCAGCATTTT. As protein: CASSRTEQGINQPQHF.

This chain connects TRBV10-3 to TRBJ1-1, with D perhaps matching TRBD1 (5 bases). The CDR3 consists of 15 residues. CDR1 is ENHRY, CDR2 SYGVKD, per germline. Trimming left V 6 bases short and J 1 base short, with 15 bases between. The CDR3 sequence: CAIRRGGSSNTEAFF. The CDR3 region has the DNA TGTGCCATCAGGAGGGGAGGGAGTTCGAACACTGAAGCTTTCTTT.

The V and J genes are TRBV6-1 and TRBJ2-1; tentatively, D is TRBD1 (5 bases). The CDR3 contains 15 residues. Germline V gene sequence: CDR1 MNHNS, CDR2 SASEGT. V was trimmed by 7 bases and J by 2 bases, leaving 15 bases between them. The CDR3 bases are TGTGCCAGCACAGCCCAGGGCGGTCCCTACAATGAGCAGTTCTTC. This codes for CASTAQGGPYNEQFF.

The chain joins TRBV5-1 to TRBJ2-4, with D possibly TRBD1 on 6 matching bases. V was clipped by 8 bases and J by 7 bases, with 10 bases between them. The CDR3 is made up of 11 amino acids. Germline-derived CDR1 and CDR2 are SGHRS and YFSETQ. CDR3 DNA sequence: TGCGCCAGTAGGGACACCAACATTCAGTACTTC. Residues: CASRDTNIQYF. Complete variable domain (other parts from reference TRBV5-1 and TRBJ2-4): KAGVTQTPRYLIKTRGQQVTLSCSPISGHRSVSWYQQTPGQGLQFLFEYFSETQRNKGNFPGRFSGRQFSNSRSEMNVSTLELGDSALYLCASRDTNIQYFGAGTRLSVL.

V and J are TRBV19 and TRBJ1-1, with D maybe TRBD1 (6 bases). Germline CDR1 and CDR2: LNHDA and SQIVND (reference sequence). The CDR3 consists of 15 residues. V gave up 5 bases and J gave up 1 base, with 14 bases separating them. This CDR3 reads CASSHRDGPNTEAFF. Written as DNA, the CDR3 is TGTGCCAGTAGTCACAGGGATGGGCCGAACACTGAAGCTTTCTTT.

A single count supports this clone. A junction end diverges from the germline sequence, so it may reflect a read error. The V and J genes are TRBV5-1 and TRBJ2-1; 7 bases are shared with TRBD1. The CDR3 covers 15 residues. The germline gives CDR1 SGHRS, CDR2 YFSETQ. The CDR3 DNA follows: TGCACCAGCAGTCCATCCGGGGACAGCAGCAATGAGCAGTTCTTC. Translation: CTSSPSGDSSNEQFF.

The chain recombines TRBV10-3 with TRBJ2-5; D may be TRBD2 (5 bases). Trimming left V 4 bases short and J 4 bases short, with 13 bases between. The CDR3 spans 14 residues. Germline lookup yields CDR1 ENHRY and CDR2 SYGVKD. The CDR3: CAISVQAAAETQYF. As DNA, the CDR3 is TGTGCCATCAGTGTACAAGCGGCCGCAGAGACCCAGTACTTC.

The chain carries TRBV5-4 and TRBJ2-1, with 7 bases fitting TRBD1. The germline gives CDR1 SGHNT, CDR2 YYREEE (reference sequence). V was clipped by 4 bases and J by 5 bases; unmatched bases: 12. The CDR3 spans 16 residues. CDR3 sequence: CASSDRTGGSHNEQFF. The CDR3 nucleotides read TGTGCCAGCAGCGACCGGACAGGTGGGAGTCACAATGAGCAGTTCTTC.

This chain connects TRBV5-5 to TRBJ2-2, with D perhaps TRBD2 (6 bases). The CDR3 totals 16 residues. The V gene's germline CDR1 is SGHKS and CDR2 YYEKEE (reference sequence). Trimming removed 0 bases at V and 5 bases at J, with 14 bases between. The CDR3 reads CASSLAPGRGTGELFF. CDR3 in DNA: TGTGCCAGCAGCTTGGCCCCCGGGAGAGGAACCGGGGAGCTGTTTTTT.

This sequence joins TRBV30 and TRBJ2-7; 7 bases are shared with TRBD2. Trimming took 1 base from V and 3 from J; bases not matched to a gene: 3. This CDR3 is 13 amino acids long. Germline V gives CDR1 GTSNPN, CDR2 SVGIG (reference sequence). The CDR3: CAWSARGGYEQYF. Written as DNA, the CDR3 is TGTGCCTGGAGTGCTCGCGGGGGCTACGAGCAGTACTTC.

The chain carries TRBV4-1 and TRBJ2-1, with D maybe TRBD2 (5 bases). There are 16 residues in the CDR3. The germline CDR1 and CDR2 sequences are MGHRA and YSYEKL. Trimming removed 0 bases from V and 2 bases from J, with 11 bases in between. The CDR3 nucleotides are TGCGCCAGCAGCCAAGAAGAGGGATTGACCTACAATGAGCAGTTCTTC. Its translation: CASSQEEGLTYNEQFF.

This clone was observed a handful of times. The chain is built from TRBV4-1 and TRBJ2-5; 9 positions match TRBD2. The length of the CDR3 is 14 residues. V shed 8 bases and J 4 bases; nucleotides not matched to a gene: 8. The germline gives CDR1 MGHRA, CDR2 YSYEKL. The chain's CDR3 is CASRKPGLAETQYF. In DNA, the CDR3 is TGCGCCAGCCGTAAACCGGGACTAGCAGAGACCCAGTACTTC.